The 28 T cell receptor beta chains reported below all come from one sample, sequenced in a study of blood T cell repertoires in COVID-19. Here immunoSEQ multiplex PCR was the method, and the copy in TCRdb shows in-frame clones only, minus some. The sample shows a few hundred thousand clones, around 93% of them seen only once. Sequencing was carried out using PBMCs or T cells enriched from blood (not recorded which). The receptors were sampled from a human donor in a cohort exposed to, infected with or recovered from COVID-19 (not recorded which). The donor label of this sample is uncertain.

V gene TRBV18 combines with J gene TRBJ1-1, with TRBD1 as a possible D gene (5 bases). Germline values: CDR1 KGHSH, CDR2 LQKENI. V dropped 3 bases and J dropped 8 bases, with 19 bases sitting between them. The CDR3 loop spans 15 amino acids. The CDR3 sequence is CASSPLKGDLSEAFF. The CDR3 DNA sequence: TGTGCCAGCTCACCGCTCAAAGGGGATTTGAGCGAAGCTTTCTTT.

The rearrangement links TRBV30 to TRBJ1-5, with no clear D. In germline, CDR1 is GTSNPN, CDR2 SVGIG (reference sequence). V gave up 2 bases and J gave up 5 bases, with 16 bases separating them. This CDR3 is built from 15 residues. The CDR3 loop is CAWSHPRFRDQPQHF. The CDR3 DNA sequence: TGTGCCTGGAGTCATCCCCGCTTTCGGGATCAGCCCCAGCATTTT.

The chain is built from TRBV30 and TRBJ1-1; possible D gene TRBD1, 6 bases. V lost 0 bases to trimming and J lost 4 bases, with 18 bases between them. Germline assignment: CDR1 GTSNPN and CDR2 SVGIG (reference sequence). The CDR3 runs 16 residues. This CDR3 is CAWSVPTGGWSTEAFF. As DNA, the CDR3 is TGTGCCTGGAGTGTACCGACAGGAGGCTGGAGCACTGAAGCTTTCTTT. The full variable domain, its missing parts supplied by reference TRBV30 and TRBJ1-1, is SQTIHQWPATLVQPVGSPLSLECTVEGTSNPNLYWYRQAAGRGLQLLFYSVGIGQISSEVPQNLSASRPQDRQFILSSKKLLLSDSGFYLCAWSVPTGGWSTEAFFGQGTRLTVV.

The chain carries TRBV9 and TRBJ1-6; 8 nucleotides line up with TRBD1. Unmatched junction bases numbered 2, after V lost 0 bases and J lost 6 bases. The CDR3 contains 15 residues. The germline V gene encodes CDR1 SGDLS and CDR2 YYNGEE. For the CDR3, the DNA is TGTGCCAGCAGCGTAGACACAGGGGGTAATTCACCCCTCCACTTT. Translation gives CASSVDTGGNSPLHF.

The chain couples TRBV2 to TRBJ2-3, with 10 nucleotides matching TRBD2. V shed 9 bases and J 2 bases; nucleotides not matched to a gene: 5. The CDR3 length is 14 residues. CDR1 is SNHLY, CDR2 FYNNEI, per germline. DNA for the CDR3: TGTGCCAGTCTGAGCGGGGGGGCCACAGATACGCAGTATTTT. Protein sequence: CASLSGGATDTQYF.

Here the CDR3 DNA reads TGTGCCATCAGTGGGGAACGGGGATATGGCTACACCTTC. It codes for CAISGERGYGYTF. The rearrangement links TRBV10-3 to TRBJ1-2; D is ambiguous. This CDR3 contains 13 residues. The germline V gene encodes CDR1 ENHRY and CDR2 SYGVKD. V was shortened by 4 bases and J by 5 bases, with 11 bases between the two germline ends.

This chain links TRBV4-1 with TRBJ1-1; D is unresolved. The V end was cut by 1 base, the J end by 1 base, with 7 bases between. Germline values: CDR1 MGHRA, CDR2 YSYEKL. The CDR3 is 14 amino acids. The CDR3 coding sequence is TGCGCCAGCAGCCAAGTACCCGGGAACACTGAAGCTTTCTTT. Amino acid sequence: CASSQVPGNTEAFF.

The rearrangement uses TRBV18 and TRBJ1-2, with D hard to call. Between the trimmed V and J ends, which lost 5 bases and 7 bases, there was a span of 17 bases. Germline V lookup: CDR1 KGHSH, CDR2 LQKENI. CDR3 length equals 14 residues. The CDR3 nucleotides read TGTGCCAGCTCAACCTTGACTCGGTCTGGTGGCTACACCTTC. Translated, it gives CASSTLTRSGGYTF. Complete variable domain (other parts from reference TRBV18 and TRBJ1-2): NAGVMQNPRHLVRRRGQEARLRCSPMKGHSHVYWYRQLPEEGLKFMVYLQKENIIDESGMPKERFSAEFPKEGPSILRIQQVVRGDSAAYFCASSTLTRSGGYTFGSGTRLTVV.

This clone has a single count. V is TRBV11-2 and J is TRBJ1-2; 8 bases fit TRBD1. This CDR3 spans 16 amino acids. V lost 0 bases, J lost 8 bases, and 11 bases stayed unmatched. Germline V gene lookup returns CDR1 SGHAT and CDR2 FQNNGV. The CDR3 protein is CASSLESAGGAYGYTF. In DNA form, the CDR3 reads TGTGCCAGCAGCTTAGAATCCGCAGGGGGCGCCTACGGCTACACCTTC.

The V and J genes are TRBV19 and TRBJ2-6, with 8 nucleotides matching TRBD1. The CDR3 is made up of 14 amino acids. After removal of 6 bases from V and 11 bases from J, the junction contained 9 bases not matched to a gene. Germline values: CDR1 LNHDA, CDR2 SQIVND (reference sequence). The CDR3 is CASRGQAVVDVLTF. The CDR3 DNA reads TGTGCCAGTAGGGGACAGGCGGTGGTGGACGTCCTGACTTTC.

V gene TRBV11-2 combines with J gene TRBJ1-1; tentatively, D is TRBD1 (6 bases). Germline-derived CDR1 and CDR2 are SGHAT and FQNNGV. V was pared by 5 bases and J by 12 bases, with 13 bases between. The CDR3 runs 11 residues. The DNA of the CDR3 is TGTGCCAGCAGCCTAGGGGGAGGAACTTTCTTT. As protein: CASSLGGGTFF.

The chain carries TRBV10-3 and TRBJ1-2; D may be TRBD1 (5 bases). CDR1 and CDR2 from the germline V gene are ENHRY and SYGVKD. There are 14 residues in the CDR3. V gave up 11 bases and J gave up 4 bases, with 20 bases separating them. The CDR3 sequence: CASAGIDRTYGYTF. DNA of the CDR3: TGTGCCTCGGCGGGGATAGACAGAACCTATGGCTACACCTTC.

The chain carries TRBV4-2 and TRBJ1-4; D not resolved. The CDR3 sequence is 14 residues long. Germline-derived CDR1 and CDR2 are LGHNA and YNFKEQ. Trimming took 4 bases from V and 4 from J, leaving 10 bases between them. This CDR3 is CASSPLLVNEKLFF. The CDR3 nucleotides read TGTGCCAGCAGCCCCCTTTTAGTTAATGAAAAACTGTTTTTT.

The rearrangement joins TRBV9 to TRBJ2-1, with D unresolved. V was cut by 0 bases and J by 0 bases, with 7 bases left in between. Germline V gene lookup returns CDR1 SGDLS and CDR2 YYNGEE. The CDR3 length is 15 residues. The CDR3 sequence is CASSVGISSYNEQFF. CDR3 coding DNA: TGTGCCAGCAGCGTAGGTATTTCCTCCTACAATGAGCAGTTCTTC.

This clone was counted once. The chain has TRBV4-1 and TRBJ1-2; TRBD1 agrees at 7 bases. The V gene end was trimmed by 1 base and the J gene end by 7 bases; junction bases not matched to a gene: 9. CDR3 length: 15 residues. Germline CDR1 and CDR2: MGHRA and YSYEKL. The CDR3 DNA reads as TGCGCCAGCAGCCAAGGGGAGAGGGGGCGGTCTGGCTACACCTTC. It specifies CASSQGERGRSGYTF.

The V and J genes are TRBV24-1 and TRBJ2-5; D is perhaps TRBD1 (6 bases). The CDR3 totals 15 residues. Germline V lookup: CDR1 KGHDR, CDR2 SFDVKD. V lost 5 bases and J lost 2, with 14 bases in between. The CDR3 spells CATSASRGPQETQYF. The CDR3 nucleotides read TGTGCCACCAGTGCCTCCAGGGGCCCACAAGAGACCCAGTACTTC.

CDR3 coding DNA: TGTGCCAGCAGCAAAGGTTGGACAGGGGGCATCAATCAGCCCCAGCATTTT. Its translation is CASSKGWTGGINQPQHF. This sequence joins TRBV21-1 and TRBJ1-5; TRBD1, as called in the table, went unchecked against the DNA. TRBV21-1 is a known pseudogene. The CDR3 is 17 amino acids.

The genes are TRBV15 and TRBJ2-2, with 10 bases lining up with TRBD1. The germline V gene encodes CDR1 LNHNV and CDR2 YYDKDF (reference sequence). The CDR3 sequence is 16 residues long. V gave up 3 bases and J gave up 5 bases; unmatched junction bases: 6. CDR3 sequence (DNA): TGTGCCACCAGCAGGGGCGGGGACAGGGGAACCGGGGAGCTGTTTTTT. Residues: CATSRGGDRGTGELFF.

This chain connects TRBV7-2 to TRBJ1-2; no clear D gene. The CDR3 length is 13 residues. Trimming shortened V by 5 bases and J by 8 bases, and 15 bases separated the two germline ends. Germline loops: CDR1 SGHTA, CDR2 FQGNSA. Here the CDR3 reads CASSPSTVDGYTF. CDR3 DNA sequence: TGTGCCAGCAGCCCTAGCACAGTGGACGGCTACACCTTC.

V is TRBV3-1 (or the pseudogene TRBV3-2) and J is TRBJ1-3; D is uncertain. The CDR3 consists of 14 residues. The germline V gene has CDR1 LGHDT and CDR2 YNNKEL (reference sequence). The V gene lost 5 bases and the J gene lost 3 bases, with 11 bases spanning the gap. This CDR3 is CASSTSLGGNTIYF. The DNA of the CDR3 is TGTGCCAGCAGCACTAGCCTCGGTGGAAACACCATATATTTT.

V is TRBV11-2 and J is TRBJ2-7, with TRBD1 matching 7 bases. Germline lookup yields CDR1 SGHAT and CDR2 FQNNGV. V lost 4 bases to trimming and J lost 7 bases; unmatched junction nucleotides: 13. The CDR3 runs 15 residues. The CDR3 DNA reads TGTGCCAGCAGCTCAACCCCAGGGGGAATAGGGGAGCAGTACTTC. Its protein product is CASSSTPGGIGEQYF.

V is TRBV6-5 and J is TRBJ2-7; D remains unclear. The CDR3 is made up of 12 amino acids. CDR1 and CDR2 from the germline V gene are MNHEY and SVGAGI. Trimming took off 2 bases at V and 4 bases at J, with 6 bases between the two ends. The DNA for the CDR3 is TGTGCCAGCAGTTACGCAGGATACGAGCAGTACTTC. Its translation is CASSYAGYEQYF.

CDR3 in amino acids: CASSAPNGGEQYF. CDR3 in DNA: TGTGCCAGCAGCGCCCCGAACGGAGGGGAGCAGTACTTC. The rearrangement uses TRBV9 and TRBJ2-7; a possible D gene is TRBD2 (6 bases). CDR1 is SGDLS, CDR2 YYNGEE, per germline. Trimming took off 3 bases at V and 7 bases at J, with 14 bases between the two ends. This CDR3 is 13 amino acids long.

The gene calls are TRBV10-2 and TRBJ1-2; no clear D gene. The germline V gene encodes CDR1 WSHSY and CDR2 SAAADI. V shed 3 bases and J shed 1 base, with 24 bases lying between them. The CDR3 has 19 residues. This CDR3 reads CASSDRRERGIRDNYGYTF. In DNA form, the CDR3 reads TGCGCCAGCAGTGATAGGAGGGAAAGAGGGATAAGGGATAACTATGGCTACACCTTC.

The chain uses TRBV3-1 (or the pseudogene TRBV3-2) and TRBJ1-2; TRBD1 aligns across 7 bases. V lost 1 base, J lost 4 bases, and 0 bases stayed unmatched. The V gene's germline CDR1 is LGHDT and CDR2 YNNKEL (reference sequence). The CDR3 consists of 13 residues. CDR3 region: CASSQGDSYGYTF. Written as DNA, the CDR3 is TGTGCCAGCAGCCAAGGGGACAGCTATGGCTACACCTTC.

The V and J genes are TRBV12-5 and TRBJ2-2; possibly TRBD1 for D (6 bases). The CDR3 is 17 residues long. V was cut by 0 bases and J by 0 bases, with 11 bases left in between. Germline loops: CDR1 LGHNT, CDR2 FRNRAP. The DNA for the CDR3 is TGTGCTAGTGGTTTGGTACTAGGGACACCGAACACCGGGGAGCTGTTTTTT. Its translation: CASGLVLGTPNTGELFF.

The J gene is TRBJ2-2, the V gene TRBV5-1; D not certain. The V end lost 0 bases, the J end lost 3 bases, and 6 bases lay between the germline ends. Germline assignment: CDR1 SGHRS and CDR2 YFSETQ. This CDR3 has 14 amino acids. The CDR3 DNA is TGCGCCAGCAGCTTGGAACAACACACCGGGGAGCTGTTTTTT. Amino acids: CASSLEQHTGELFF.

This chain's CDR3 is CASQEGLPFSGNTIYF. The CDR3 nucleotides are TGTGCCAGCCAGGAGGGACTACCTTTCTCTGGAAACACCATATATTTT. This chain joins TRBV7-9 and TRBJ1-3, with D tentatively TRBD1 (5 bases). The CDR3 covers 16 residues. The V gene lost 8 bases and the J gene lost 0 bases, with 17 bases spanning the gap. CDR1 and CDR2 (germline): SEHNR, FQNEAQ (reference sequence).